The entry below describes one TCR beta chain. Sequencing used immunoSEQ multiplex PCR; TCRdb keeps in-frame clones, though not all of them. This table has 350,000 to 450,000 clones, around 83% appearing once. This sample stems from a study of blood T cell repertoires in COVID-19. Ages ranged from about 18 to 100 years, with residence in fewer than 25 US areas. In assigning cohorts, the study relied on participant-reported clinical history. Sequenced: PBMCs or T cells enriched from blood (not recorded which). The source of this sequence is a woman in her 50s who had recovered from COVID-19.

DNA of the CDR3: TGCGCCAGCAGCGGTCCGGGAAACACTGAAGCTTTCTTT. This gives the protein CASSGPGNTEAFF. The V and J genes are TRBV5-1 and TRBJ1-1; no reliable D call. Trimming took off 4 bases at V and 2 bases at J, with 9 bases between the two ends. CDR1 SGHRS and CDR2 YFSETQ come from the germline V gene. The CDR3 loop spans 13 amino acids. Full variable domain (rest looked up from reference TRBV5-1 and TRBJ1-1): KAGVTQTPRYLIKTRGQQVTLSCSPISGHRSVSWYQQTPGQGLQFLFEYFSETQRNKGNFPGRFSGRQFSNSRSEMNVSTLELGDSALYLCASSGPGNTEAFFGQGTRLTVV.